These T cell receptor beta chains were read from a single sample in a study of identifying expanded T cells in peripheral blood. Sequencing was performed with immunoSEQ multiplex PCR; in TCRdb, only in-frame clones are kept and a portion is missing. The sample lists around 100,000 clones; 75% to 90% were seen once. Sample: blood. These receptors originate from a person aged 18-70 years in good health. CDR3s include the opening cysteine and the closing phenylalanine or tryptophan.

J: TRBJ1-1; V: TRBV7-2; CDR3: CASTPSRTDEAFF
J: TRBJ2-1; V: TRBV7-9; CDR3: CASSLGTSGMKNEQFF
J: TRBJ2-3; V: TRBV19; CDR3: CASSGLTGTGSTDTQYF
J: TRBJ2-7; V: TRBV2; CDR3: CASSDFTMLAGGNYEQYF
J: TRBJ2-5; V: TRBV7-2; CDR3: CASSSLPGVKFQETQYF
J: TRBJ2-2; V: TRBV10-1; CDR3: CASSELGTGELFF
J: TRBJ1-6; V: TRBV29-1; CDR3: CSVKWGTVPNSPLHF
J: TRBJ2-5; V: TRBV7-9; CDR3: CASSLVRGGKSTQYF
J: TRBJ2-1; V: TRBV18; CDR3: CASCPGDNNEQFF
J: TRBJ1-2; V: TRBV5-4; CDR3: CASSLVSQPGGYTF
J: TRBJ2-7; V: TRBV6-5; CDR3: CASGTLYEQYF
J: TRBJ2-2; V: TRBV19; CDR3: CASSGPNTGELFF
J: TRBJ2-7; V: TRBV5-1; CDR3: CASSWDRGRTLTTYEQYF
J: TRBJ2-4; V: TRBV25-1; CDR3: CASSELSQAGVAKNIQYF
J: TRBJ2-1; V: TRBV6-4; CDR3: CATSRGIEQFF
J: TRBJ1-5; V: TRBV5-1; CDR3: CASSLEPHSNQPQHF
J: TRBJ2-7; V: TRBV9; CDR3: CASSVAGSASSYEQYF
J: TRBJ2-2; V: TRBV5-1; CDR3: CASSLVGQGNNGELFF
J: TRBJ2-7; V: TRBV15; CDR3: CATSRDMPTGSSYEQYF
J: TRBJ1-4; V: TRBV5-8; CDR3: CASNTGPGERTNEKLFF
J: TRBJ2-3; V: TRBV4-1; CDR3: CASSQGPGGTSTDTQYF
J: TRBJ1-4; V: TRBV28; CDR3: CASRGNEKLFF
J: TRBJ1-1; V: TRBV4-2; CDR3: CASSQGGVGPVNTEAFF
J: TRBJ2-1; V: TRBV27; CDR3: CASSLRGDRYNEQFF
J: TRBJ2-3; V: TRBV6-5; CDR3: CASSPGTGGSYAQYF
J: TRBJ2-3; V: TRBV10-1; CDR3: CASSELTSGAPTAQYF
J: TRBJ2-7; V: TRBV6-6; CDR3: CASSYGGAGAYEQYF
J: TRBJ2-1; V: TRBV9; CDR3: CASSPSAAYNEQFF
J: TRBJ2-3; V: TRBV27; CDR3: CASSLRGTDTQYF
J: TRBJ2-7; V: TRBV19; CDR3: CASTPNGRVREQYF
J: TRBJ1-6; V: TRBV2; CDR3: CASRGNNSPLHF
J: TRBJ2-7; V: TRBV5-3; CDR3: CARSLDSGLSSYEQYF
J: TRBJ2-3; V: TRBV15; CDR3: CATSGRGSDTQYF
J: TRBJ1-4; V: TRBV28; CDR3: CASSLFGEGKLFF
J: TRBJ2-3; V: TRBV9; CDR3: CASSVDGTAADTQYF
J: TRBJ2-1; V: TRBV5-5; CDR3: CASSLTGTVTDEQFF
J: TRBJ1-2; V: TRBV28; CDR3: CASSSSAVPGGRIGYTF
J: TRBJ1-4; V: TRBV27; CDR3: CASSPRAVEEKLFF
J: TRBJ1-6; V: TRBV7-2; CDR3: CASSRRDSSSPLHF
J: TRBJ1-2; V: TRBV28; CDR3: CASSFPDRGGYGYTF
J: TRBJ2-1; V: TRBV19; CDR3: CASTPDFSYNEQFF
J: TRBJ2-1; V: TRBV5-1; CDR3: CASSLQGLSSYNEQFF
J: TRBJ2-3; V: TRBV18; CDR3: CASSPSSTDTQYF